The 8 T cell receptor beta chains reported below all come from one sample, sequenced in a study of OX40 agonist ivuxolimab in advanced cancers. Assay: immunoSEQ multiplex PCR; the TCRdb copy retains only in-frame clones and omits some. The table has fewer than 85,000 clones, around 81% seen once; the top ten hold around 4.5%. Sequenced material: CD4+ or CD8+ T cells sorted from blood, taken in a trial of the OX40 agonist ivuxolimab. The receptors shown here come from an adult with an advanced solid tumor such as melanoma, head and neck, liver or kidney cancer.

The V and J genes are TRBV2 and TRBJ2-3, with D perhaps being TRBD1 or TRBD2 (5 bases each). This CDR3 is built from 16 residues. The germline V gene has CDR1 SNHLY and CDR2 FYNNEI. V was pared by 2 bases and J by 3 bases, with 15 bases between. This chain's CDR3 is CASSEFPGRITDTQYF. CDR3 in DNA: TGTGCCAGCAGTGAATTTCCAGGGAGAATAACAGATACGCAGTATTTT.

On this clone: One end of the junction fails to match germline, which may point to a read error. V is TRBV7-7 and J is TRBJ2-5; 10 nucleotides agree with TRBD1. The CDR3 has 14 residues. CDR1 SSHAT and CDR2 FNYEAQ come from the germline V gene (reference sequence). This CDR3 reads CASSSGQGVETQYF. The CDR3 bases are TGTGCTAGCAGCTCTGGACAGGGGGTAGAGACCCAGTACTTC.

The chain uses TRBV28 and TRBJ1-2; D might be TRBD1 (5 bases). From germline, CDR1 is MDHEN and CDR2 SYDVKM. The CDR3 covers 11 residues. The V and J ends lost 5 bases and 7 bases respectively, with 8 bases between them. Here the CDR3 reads CASSGARGYTF. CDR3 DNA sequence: TGTGCCAGCAGTGGGGCCCGTGGCTACACCTTC.

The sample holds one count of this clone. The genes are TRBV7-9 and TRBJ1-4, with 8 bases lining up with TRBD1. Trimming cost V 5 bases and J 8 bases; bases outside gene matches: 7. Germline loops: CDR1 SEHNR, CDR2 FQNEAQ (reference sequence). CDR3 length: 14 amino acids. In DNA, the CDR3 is TGTGCCAGCAGCCCGGGGTCAGGGGGCGAAAAACTGTTTTTT. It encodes CASSPGSGGEKLFF.

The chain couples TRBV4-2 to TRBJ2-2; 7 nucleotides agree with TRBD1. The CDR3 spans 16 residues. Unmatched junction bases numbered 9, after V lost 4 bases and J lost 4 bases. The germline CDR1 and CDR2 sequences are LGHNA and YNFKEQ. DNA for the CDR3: TGTGCCAGCAGCCCCCGACAGGGAATGAGCACCGGGGAGCTGTTTTTT. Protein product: CASSPRQGMSTGELFF.

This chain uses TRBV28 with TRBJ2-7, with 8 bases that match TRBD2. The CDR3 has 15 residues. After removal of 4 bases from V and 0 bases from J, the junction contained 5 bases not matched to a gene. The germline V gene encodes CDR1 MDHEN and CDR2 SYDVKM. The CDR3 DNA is TGTGCCAGCAGTTCCTTAGCGGGGAGCTCCTACGAGCAGTACTTC. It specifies CASSSLAGSSYEQYF.

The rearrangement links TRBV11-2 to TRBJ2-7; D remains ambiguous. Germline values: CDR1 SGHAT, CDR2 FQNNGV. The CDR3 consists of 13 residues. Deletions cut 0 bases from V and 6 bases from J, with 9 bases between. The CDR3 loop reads CASSLDRLTEQYF. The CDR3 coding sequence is TGTGCCAGCAGCTTAGATCGTCTTACCGAGCAGTACTTC.

The CDR3 reads CASSDRGVYGYTF. CDR3 nucleotide sequence: TGTGCCAGCAGTGACAGGGGAGTCTATGGCTACACCTTC. The chain links TRBV2 to TRBJ1-2, with D possibly matching TRBD1 (6 bases). This CDR3 contains 13 residues. Trimming cost V 3 bases and J 4 bases, with 9 bases left between them. The V gene's germline CDR1 is SNHLY and CDR2 FYNNEI.